The 21 T cell receptor beta chains presented below share a single source sample, sequenced in a study of blood T cell repertoires in COVID-19. TCRdb's table, derived via immunoSEQ multiplex PCR, lists solely in-frame clones and lacks some. The sample includes 370,000 or so clones, approximately 80% of them seen just once. The sequenced material came from peripheral blood. All receptors derive from a human donor with acute or convalescent COVID-19. The donor label of this sample is uncertain.

V is TRBV7-9 and J is TRBJ2-1; D might be TRBD2 (6 bases). Germline V gene sequence: CDR1 SEHNR, CDR2 FQNEAQ (reference sequence). V shed 7 bases and J shed 2 bases, with 18 bases lying between them. The CDR3 is 16 amino acids. CDR3 residues: CASITTEGRAYNEQFF. For the CDR3, the DNA is TGTGCCAGCATCACAACGGAGGGCCGGGCCTACAATGAGCAGTTCTTC.

The rearrangement joins TRBV7-9 to TRBJ2-1, with 10 bases that match TRBD2. CDR3 length: 17 amino acids. Germline CDR1 is SEHNR and CDR2 is FQNEAQ (reference sequence). Losses at the gene ends were 3 bases for V and 5 bases for J; bases not matched to a gene: 10. This CDR3 is CASSFDLRTSGHNEQFF. For the CDR3, the DNA is TGTGCCAGCAGCTTTGATCTTAGGACTAGCGGACACAATGAGCAGTTCTTC.

The chain carries TRBV5-4 and TRBJ2-1, with 9 bases fitting TRBD2. Trimming removed 4 bases from V and 1 base from J; junction bases left unmatched: 15. Germline lookup yields CDR1 SGHNT and CDR2 YYREEE (reference sequence). The CDR3 totals 19 residues. CDR3 sequence reads: CASSIFFRTSALSYNEQFF. CDR3 nucleotides: TGTGCCAGCAGCATATTCTTTAGGACTAGCGCCTTGTCCTACAATGAGCAGTTCTTC.

The chain carries TRBV6-5 and TRBJ1-1; 8 bases map to TRBD1. Germline CDR1 and CDR2: MNHEY and SVGAGI. V shed 6 bases and J 1 base; nucleotides not matched to a gene: 7. The CDR3 runs to 15 residues. The CDR3 region is CASRTGDRPNTEAFF. Written as DNA, the CDR3 is TGTGCCAGCAGGACGGGGGACAGGCCGAACACTGAAGCTTTCTTT.

Concerning this clone itself: The sample has other DNA sequences that encode this CDR3 too. The chain is built from TRBV5-1 and TRBJ1-2; tentatively, D is TRBD1 (6 bases). Trimming stripped 0 bases from V and 2 bases from J, with 11 bases between. The CDR3 runs 15 residues. Germline V gene lookup returns CDR1 SGHRS and CDR2 YFSETQ. The CDR3 here is CASSLAGGGNYGYTF. The CDR3 region has the DNA TGCGCCAGCAGCTTGGCGGGAGGGGGAAACTATGGCTACACCTTC.

The V gene is TRBV18, the J gene TRBJ1-2; TRBD1 might be the D (5 bases). Looked up from germline, CDR1 is KGHSH and CDR2 is LQKENI. Trimming stripped 2 bases from V and 2 bases from J, with 12 bases between. The CDR3 has 15 residues. The CDR3 DNA sequence: TGTGCCAGCTCACCAAGATTGACAGAAAACTATGGCTACACCTTC. This gives the protein CASSPRLTENYGYTF.

The V call is TRBV5-1, the J call TRBJ2-6; TRBD2 aligns across 12 bases. CDR1 and CDR2 from the germline V gene are SGHRS and YFSETQ. CDR3 length: 18 amino acids. The V gene end was trimmed by 5 bases and the J gene end by 0 bases; junction bases not matched to a gene: 6. DNA of the CDR3: TGCGCCAGCAGTTACGGACTAGCGGGAAACTCTGGGGCCAACGTCCTGACTTTC. Protein product: CASSYGLAGNSGANVLTF.

The chain links TRBV2 to TRBJ1-5; D unresolved. The CDR3 contains 14 residues. Germline CDR1 SNHLY, CDR2 FYNNEI. Trimming took 8 bases from V and 0 from J, leaving 11 bases between them. The CDR3 DNA sequence: TGTGCCAGCGGATTAGCAAATAGCAATCAGCCCCAGCATTTT. Its protein product is CASGLANSNQPQHF.

The chain combines TRBV7-9 with TRBJ2-6; 9 bases fit TRBD1. This CDR3 is built from 19 residues. Germline CDR1 reads SEHNR; CDR2 reads FQNEAQ (reference sequence). J lost 0 bases, V lost 3 bases, and 9 bases had no gene match. The CDR3 spells CASSFGLTGGSSGANVLTF. DNA of the CDR3: TGTGCCAGCAGCTTCGGGTTGACAGGGGGGAGCTCTGGGGCCAACGTCCTGACTTTC.

V usage is TRBV10-1 and J usage is TRBJ1-1, with D possibly matching TRBD1 (6 bases). The V end was cut by 6 bases, the J end by 5 bases, with 16 bases between. Germline V gene lookup returns CDR1 WNHNN and CDR2 SYGVQD (reference sequence). The CDR3 sequence is 14 residues long. The CDR3 sequence: CASRGQQARTEAFF. The CDR3 DNA reads as TGCGCCAGCAGAGGACAGCAAGCGAGGACTGAAGCTTTCTTT.

The rearrangement links TRBV3-1 (or the pseudogene TRBV3-2) to TRBJ2-2; the D is unclear. Germline V gene sequence: CDR1 LGHDT, CDR2 YNNKEL (reference sequence). Trimming left V 3 bases short and J 0 bases short, with 11 bases between. The CDR3 runs 16 residues. The CDR3 spells CASSQSPQTNTGELFF. The CDR3 DNA is TGTGCCAGCAGCCAGTCCCCACAAACGAACACCGGGGAGCTGTTTTTT.

This clone appeared a single time. The rearrangement uses TRBV5-1 and TRBJ1-1, with 7 nucleotides matching TRBD1. The junction had 10 bases not matched to a gene; V was cut back by 1 base and J by 10 bases. Looked up from germline, CDR1 is SGHRS and CDR2 is YFSETQ. This CDR3 spans 14 amino acids. Here the CDR3 reads CASSLRPGHRGAFF. In DNA form, the CDR3 reads TGCGCCAGCAGCTTGCGCCCCGGACACAGGGGAGCTTTCTTT.

The CDR3 is CASSLVREPYNEQFF. The CDR3 DNA follows: TGCGCCAGCAGCTTGGTACGGGAGCCCTACAATGAGCAGTTCTTC. The chain carries TRBV5-1 and TRBJ2-1; maybe TRBD2 (6 bases). CDR3 size: 15 residues. V shed 0 bases and J shed 2 bases, with 9 bases lying between them. Per germline, CDR1 SGHRS and CDR2 YFSETQ.

The chain combines TRBV5-6 with TRBJ2-3, with 9 bases matching TRBD1. The CDR3 runs to 15 residues. CDR1 and CDR2 (germline): SGHDT, YYEEEE. Unmatched junction bases numbered 1, after V lost 0 bases and J lost 2 bases. Here the CDR3 reads CASSLGDRDTDTQYF. CDR3 DNA sequence: TGTGCCAGCAGCTTGGGGGACAGGGACACAGATACGCAGTATTTT.

About this clone: The sample holds other DNA sequences that translate to the same CDR3. J is TRBJ1-2 and V is TRBV20-1, with TRBD1 identical over 7 bases. Per germline, CDR1 DFQATT and CDR2 SNEGSKA (reference sequence). The CDR3 consists of 11 residues. The V gene end was trimmed by 4 bases and the J gene end by 5 bases; junction bases not matched to a gene: 1. CDR3 sequence reads: CSATGGYGYTF. CDR3 DNA sequence: TGCAGTGCTACAGGGGGTTATGGCTACACCTTC.

The chain combines TRBV11-2 with TRBJ2-2, with D hard to call. From germline, CDR1 is SGHAT and CDR2 FQNNGV. V was pared by 2 bases and J by 7 bases, with 17 bases between. This CDR3 is built from 16 residues. The chain's CDR3 is CASSLIPQAIVGELFF. CDR3 nucleotide sequence: TGTGCCAGCAGCTTAATCCCCCAGGCCATTGTCGGGGAGCTGTTTTTT.

The V gene is TRBV2, the J gene TRBJ1-1; no definite D call. The CDR3 contains 14 residues. Between the trimmed V and J ends, which lost 4 bases and 1 base, there was a span of 10 bases. Germline assignment: CDR1 SNHLY and CDR2 FYNNEI. CDR3 region: CASSVRRQNTEAFF. Here the CDR3 DNA reads TGTGCCAGCAGTGTTCGGCGGCAGAACACTGAAGCTTTCTTT.

The rearrangement links TRBV30 to TRBJ1-3; D unclear. CDR1 is GTSNPN, CDR2 SVGIG, per germline (reference sequence). The CDR3 has 14 amino acids. Deletions cut 0 bases from V and 0 bases from J, with 6 bases between. For the CDR3, the DNA is TGTGCCTGGAGTGTATTCAGCTCTGGAAACACCATATATTTT. It codes for CAWSVFSSGNTIYF.

The rearrangement uses TRBV18 and TRBJ1-1, with 7 nucleotides matching TRBD1. This CDR3 has 12 amino acids. V was clipped by 1 base and J by 12 bases; unmatched bases: 5. Germline CDR1 KGHSH, CDR2 LQKENI. The CDR3 loop is CASSPRRGRTFF. The DNA for the CDR3 is TGTGCCAGCTCACCACGAAGGGGGCGGACTTTCTTT.

The gene calls are TRBV29-1 and TRBJ1-1; 10 nucleotides match TRBD1. The CDR3 loop spans 13 amino acids. The V gene's germline CDR1 is SQVTM and CDR2 ANQGSEA. The trim removed 8 bases at V and 2 bases at J, leaving 5 bases unmatched. The CDR3 DNA sequence: TGCAGCACGTGGGACAGGGGTAACACTGAAGCTTTCTTT. Its protein product is CSTWDRGNTEAFF.

The chain is built from TRBV7-9 and TRBJ2-5, with D perhaps matching TRBD1 (6 bases). The CDR3 sequence is 15 residues long. Germline loops: CDR1 SEHNR, CDR2 FQNEAQ (reference sequence). Between the trimmed V and J ends, which lost 5 bases and 1 base, there was a span of 14 bases. The CDR3 DNA sequence: TGTGCCAGCAGCCGCTGGGGGCGATCCCAAGAGACCCAGTACTTC. Protein product: CASSRWGRSQETQYF.